The 29 T cell receptor beta chains reported below all come from one sample, sequenced in a study of blood T cells in healthy people across ages. The authors ran a second PCR of roughly 6 to 11 cycles using a sample-barcoded 5' primer and a J-beta primer mix. In TCRdb, the 5' RACE reads were re-called with MiXCR into one record per CDR3 protein. The table has under 2 million distinct CDR3 sequences, 30% to 40% seen once. Sequencing was carried out using blood. These receptors all stem from a woman in her 30s in good health.

There are a few counts of this clonotype. The V and J genes are TRBV11-2 and TRBJ2-7; 10 nucleotides line up with TRBD1. CDR3 length: 14 amino acids. Germline V gives CDR1 SGHAT, CDR2 FQNNGV. J lost 4 bases, V lost 0 bases, and 0 bases had no gene match. The CDR3 sequence: CASSLEDRGYEQYF. The CDR3 region has the DNA TGTGCCAGCAGCTTAGAGGACAGGGGGTACGAGCAGTACTTC.

Only a few counts were recorded for this clonotype. V and J are TRBV20-1 and TRBJ1-2; no clear D. Germline V gene lookup returns CDR1 DFQATT and CDR2 SNEGSKA (reference sequence). The V end lost 1 base, the J end lost 7 bases, and 13 bases lay between the germline ends. The CDR3 contains 13 residues. CDR3 DNA sequence: TGCAGTGCTAGAGTAGGGAGGGTCGGTGGCTACACCTTC. Protein: CSARVGRVGGYTF.

Here the CDR3 reads CAGDTPRKQETQYF. In nucleotides, the CDR3 is TGTGCCGGCGATACGCCGCGGAAACAAGAGACCCAGTACTTC. The chain combines TRBV7-9 with TRBJ2-5, with no clear D. This CDR3 contains 14 residues. Trimming took off 11 bases at V and 2 bases at J, with 18 bases between the two ends. Looked up from germline, CDR1 is SEHNR and CDR2 is FQNEAQ (reference sequence).

This clonotype was picked up a small number of times. The chain is built from TRBV12-3 or TRBV12-4 and TRBJ1-2; D is possibly TRBD1 (5 bases). The CDR3 extends over 14 amino acids. V was pared by 5 bases and J by 4 bases, with 14 bases between. CDR3 residues: CASSSTGRVYGYTF. CDR3 DNA: TGTGCCAGCAGTAGTACAGGCAGGGTCTATGGCTACACCTTC.

The chain is built from TRBV5-1 and TRBJ2-1; the match to TRBD2 covers 8 bases. Per the germline V gene, CDR1 is SGHRS and CDR2 is YFSETQ. CDR3 length: 15 amino acids. The junction had 6 bases not matched to a gene; V was cut back by 1 base and J by 6 bases. CDR3 nucleotides: TGCGCCAGCAGCTTGATAGCGGGGAGCCTCAATGAGCAGTTCTTC. It codes for CASSLIAGSLNEQFF.

The table lists this clonotype with a few counts. This rearrangement joins TRBV27 to TRBJ1-5, with TRBD1 identical over 12 bases. J lost 6 bases, V lost 5 bases, and 5 bases had no gene match. The germline V gene has CDR1 MNHEY and CDR2 SMNVEV (reference sequence). The CDR3 sequence is 15 residues long. CDR3 in amino acids: CASSPRDRGLQPQHF. The CDR3 DNA reads TGTGCCAGCAGTCCTCGGGACAGGGGGCTTCAGCCCCAGCATTTT.

V usage is TRBV6-5 and J usage is TRBJ1-1; 7 bases map to TRBD1. This CDR3 has 15 residues. Germline values: CDR1 MNHEY, CDR2 SVGAGI. With V trimmed by 6 bases and J by 3 bases, 10 bases remained unmatched. Here the CDR3 reads CASRTGSRSDTEAFF. The CDR3 DNA follows: TGTGCCAGCAGGACAGGGTCACGGTCTGACACTGAAGCTTTCTTT.

This chain joins TRBV5-1 and TRBJ1-1; 7 bases map to TRBD1. Germline lookup yields CDR1 SGHRS and CDR2 YFSETQ. J gave up 2 bases and V 3 bases, and 7 bases lay outside the gene matches. The length of the CDR3 is 15 residues. CDR3 in amino acids: CASSWTTGKNTEAFF. CDR3 coding DNA: TGCGCCAGCAGCTGGACGACAGGGAAAAACACTGAAGCTTTCTTT. The variable domain in full, with the rest retrieved from reference TRBV5-1 and TRBJ1-1, is KAGVTQTPRYLIKTRGQQVTLSCSPISGHRSVSWYQQTPGQGLQFLFEYFSETQRNKGNFPGRFSGRQFSNSRSEMNVSTLELGDSALYLCASSWTTGKNTEAFFGQGTRLTVV.

A remark on this clonotype: A read error may account for a junction end that differs from germline. CDR3 amino acids: CSARATALNQPQHF. In nucleotides, the CDR3 is TGCAGTGCCAGAGCGACAGCGCTCAATCAGCCCCAGCATTTT. The chain recombines TRBV20-1 with TRBJ1-5; a weak D match, TRBD1 (5 bases). Germline lookup yields CDR1 DFQATT and CDR2 SNEGSKA (reference sequence). This CDR3 has 14 amino acids.

The V gene is TRBV7-2, the J gene TRBJ1-1; D ambiguous. Germline values: CDR1 SGHTA, CDR2 FQGNSA. The V end lost 3 bases, the J end lost 0 bases, and 8 bases lay between the germline ends. The CDR3 sequence is 14 residues long. CDR3 sequence (DNA): TGTGCCAGCAGCTTGCGCAGCTTGAACACTGAAGCTTTCTTT. Protein sequence: CASSLRSLNTEAFF.

This clonotype was counted only a few times. V is TRBV9 and J is TRBJ2-1; maybe TRBD1 (5 bases). CDR1 and CDR2 (germline): SGDLS, YYNGEE. The CDR3 loop spans 16 amino acids. Trimming cost V 1 base and J 7 bases, with 18 bases left between them. CDR3 bases: TGTGCCAGCAGCGTATATAGGACACACGGGTGGAATGAGCAGTTCTTC. This translates into CASSVYRTHGWNEQFF.

This clonotype was recorded a few times. This sequence joins TRBV9 and TRBJ2-7; 9 nucleotides match TRBD1. The V gene end was trimmed by 0 bases and the J gene end by 3 bases; junction bases not matched to a gene: 4. This CDR3 region has 15 residues. Germline V gene lookup returns CDR1 SGDLS and CDR2 YYNGEE. In DNA, the CDR3 is TGTGCCAGCAGCGTAGCGGGGACAGGGCACTACGAGCAGTACTTC. Protein product: CASSVAGTGHYEQYF.

The sample holds a few counts of this clonotype. The chain carries TRBV2 and TRBJ1-5, with D hard to call. Germline values: CDR1 SNHLY, CDR2 FYNNEI. V lost 6 bases and J lost 11, with 23 bases in between. CDR3 size: 15 residues. The CDR3 protein is CASRGYDTHIGAQHF. CDR3 nucleotides: TGTGCCAGCAGGGGTTATGACACTCATATTGGGGCCCAGCATTTT.

This clonotype was counted between two and nine times. The CDR3 region has the DNA TGTGCCAGCAGCGGTAAAGGGGGGTTTTCTTCACCCCTCCACTTT. Translating it yields CASSGKGGFSSPLHF. This sequence joins TRBV7-8 and TRBJ1-6; D might be TRBD1 (6 bases). CDR3 length: 15 amino acids. The V end lost 5 bases, the J end lost 9 bases, and 17 bases lay between the germline ends. Per the germline V gene, CDR1 is SGHVS and CDR2 is FQNEAQ.

The chain links TRBV7-2 to TRBJ2-1; the match to TRBD2 covers 8 bases. The V gene's germline CDR1 is SGHTA and CDR2 FQGNSA. This CDR3 is built from 16 residues. The J segment lost 1 base and the V segment lost 5 bases, leaving 7 bases of the junction unmatched. The CDR3 nucleotides read TGTGCCAGCAGCGGTCGGGGGGGTTTGTCCTACAATGAGCAGTTCTTC. This codes for CASSGRGGLSYNEQFF.

This clonotype has a handful of counts. The chain recombines TRBV7-3 with TRBJ1-2, with 12 bases aligning to TRBD1. The germline CDR1 and CDR2 sequences are SGHTA and FQGTGA. Trimming at V came to 5 bases and at J to 7 bases, leaving 5 bases not matched to a gene. The CDR3 is made up of 14 amino acids. The CDR3 DNA sequence: TGTGCCAGCAGCCCGGGACAGGGGGCGTTTGGCTACACCTTC. Translating it yields CASSPGQGAFGYTF.

The rearrangement uses TRBV7-2 and TRBJ2-1; D unclear. Germline V gene sequence: CDR1 SGHTA, CDR2 FQGNSA. Trimming cost V 5 bases and J 6 bases, with 17 bases left between them. There are 15 residues in the CDR3. CDR3 in amino acids: CASSRSTHHCNEQFF. Written as DNA, the CDR3 is TGTGCCAGCAGCCGAAGTACTCACCACTGCAATGAGCAGTTCTTC.

In DNA form, the CDR3 reads TGTGCCAGCAGTCCGGGACTAGCGCGAGATGAGCAGTTCTTC. Protein product: CASSPGLARDEQFF. This chain joins TRBV2 and TRBJ2-1; 10 bases are shared with TRBD2. The CDR3 extends over 14 amino acids. The germline CDR1 and CDR2 sequences are SNHLY and FYNNEI. V was pared by 5 bases and J by 8 bases, with 6 bases of the junction left unmatched.

The sample holds many counts of this clonotype. The chain couples TRBV15 to TRBJ1-1, with unresolved D. The CDR3 has 12 amino acids. V lost 5 bases to trimming and J lost 11 bases, with 15 bases between them. Germline CDR1 LNHNV, CDR2 YYDKDF (reference sequence). CDR3 amino acids: CATSPEGGRAFF. The CDR3 coding sequence is TGTGCCACCAGCCCAGAGGGTGGTAGGGCTTTCTTT.

This clonotype was counted a few times. The J gene is TRBJ2-7, the V gene TRBV27; 12 bases are a match to TRBD2. V dropped 5 bases and J dropped 4; count of bases not matched to a gene: 9. The germline CDR1 and CDR2 sequences are MNHEY and SMNVEV (reference sequence). The CDR3 extends over 16 amino acids. CDR3 nucleotides: TGTGCCAGCAGTCCCACCCTCGGGACTAGCGGGTACGAGCAGTACTTC. Protein product: CASSPTLGTSGYEQYF.

The chain joins TRBV9 to TRBJ2-1, with D maybe TRBD2 (7 bases). Trimming took 2 bases from V and 1 from J, leaving 13 bases between them. Germline CDR1 SGDLS, CDR2 YYNGEE. This CDR3 spans 16 amino acids. CDR3 amino acids: CASSVGGAPSYNEQFF. The CDR3 nucleotides read TGTGCCAGCAGCGTTGGGGGGGCTCCTTCCTACAATGAGCAGTTCTTC. Full variable domain (rest looked up from reference TRBV9 and TRBJ2-1): DSGVTQTPKHLITATGQRVTLRCSPRSGDLSVYWYQQSLDQGLQFLIQYYNGEERAKGNILERFSAQQFPDLHSELNLSSLELGDSALYFCASSVGGAPSYNEQFFGPGTRLTVL.

The V call is TRBV18, the J call TRBJ1-1; a weak D match, TRBD1 (5 bases). The germline V gene has CDR1 KGHSH and CDR2 LQKENI. CDR3 length equals 13 residues. The germline V and J ends were trimmed by 2 bases and 5 bases, with 9 bases remaining between them. CDR3 sequence reads: CASSPSPGTEAFF. The CDR3 nucleotides read TGTGCCAGCTCACCATCCCCAGGGACTGAAGCTTTCTTT.

A few counts support this clonotype. The rearrangement joins TRBV5-1 to TRBJ2-1; 10 bases line up with TRBD1. V trimming: 4 bases; J trimming: 10 bases; junction bases outside the gene matches: 14. The CDR3 extends over 16 amino acids. CDR1 is SGHRS and CDR2 is YFSETQ in the germline V gene. This CDR3 reads CASSGPGQGKVGEQFF. In DNA, the CDR3 is TGCGCCAGCAGCGGGCCGGGACAGGGGAAGGTCGGGGAGCAGTTCTTC.

The rearrangement joins TRBV9 to TRBJ2-5; tentatively, D is TRBD2 (5 bases). V dropped 4 bases and J dropped 1 base, with 11 bases sitting between them. This CDR3 contains 14 residues. Germline V CDR1 and CDR2: SGDLS, YYNGEE. CDR3 sequence reads: CASSPYAGQETQYF. In DNA form, the CDR3 reads TGTGCCAGCAGCCCGTATGCGGGCCAAGAGACCCAGTACTTC.

This clonotype occurred a few times. The chain recombines TRBV6-5 with TRBJ2-7, with a weak D call TRBD2 (5 bases). Germline V gene sequence: CDR1 MNHEY, CDR2 SVGAGI. With 2 bases removed from V and 3 bases from J, the gap between germline ends came to 11 bases. CDR3 size: 14 residues. The CDR3 DNA is TGTGCCAGCAGTTACCGGGAACTATACTACGAGCAGTACTTC. Translated, it gives CASSYRELYYEQYF.

The DNA of the CDR3 is TGTGCCAGCAGCCTCTACCGGACTAGTGAAGGTTACGAGCAGTACTTC. Its protein is CASSLYRTSEGYEQYF. The chain links TRBV11-2 to TRBJ2-7; 7 positions agree with TRBD2. J lost 4 bases, V lost 5 bases, and 14 bases had no gene match. Germline-derived CDR1 and CDR2 are SGHAT and FQNNGV. CDR3 length: 16 residues.

The genes are TRBV20-1 and TRBJ2-1; 7 bases line up with TRBD2. CDR1 DFQATT and CDR2 SNEGSKA come from the germline V gene (reference sequence). J lost 5 bases, V lost 6 bases, and 10 bases had no gene match. The CDR3 consists of 14 residues. The DNA for the CDR3 is TGCAGTGCCCGGGGGGAGCGGGACCACAATGAGCAGTTCTTC. It specifies CSARGERDHNEQFF.

This clonotype occurred a few times. The chain links TRBV4-1 to TRBJ2-7, with TRBD2 matching over 7 bases. The CDR3 has 16 amino acids. CDR1 is MGHRA, CDR2 YSYEKL, per germline. Losses at the gene ends were 0 bases for V and 1 base for J; bases not matched to a gene: 6. CDR3 sequence (DNA): TGCGCCAGCAGCCAAGACGGAGCGGGACGATCCTACGAGCAGTACTTC. As protein: CASSQDGAGRSYEQYF.

The sample holds a few counts of this clonotype. V is TRBV14 and J is TRBJ2-7, with 8 bases that match TRBD2. J gave up 5 bases and V 5 bases, and 11 bases lay outside the gene matches. Germline V gives CDR1 SGHDN, CDR2 FVKESK. CDR3 size: 15 residues. The CDR3 bases are TGTGCCAGCAGCATCCGACTAGCGTTATTCGACGAGCAGTACTTC. Translating it yields CASSIRLALFDEQYF.